Listed below are T cell receptor beta chains from one sample, sequenced in a study of blood T cell repertoires in COVID-19. Assay: immunoSEQ multiplex PCR; the TCRdb copy retains only in-frame clones and omits some. The sample holds 350,000 to 500,000 clones, more than 70% seen once. The sequenced sample was PBMCs or T cells enriched from blood (not recorded which). The receptors derive from a woman between 18 and 29 years old who had been exposed to COVID-19. CDR3s include the opening cysteine and the closing phenylalanine or tryptophan. Fields, in order: CDR3 protein, CDR3 DNA, V gene, J gene, clone size, D gene. D genes are given only for firm matches. The size of a clone is reported for some rows only, either as once, few or many, or as a class for expanded clones.

CDR3: CASSATRTGGYNEQFF
DNA: TGTGCCAGCAGCGCGACCCGGACAGGGGGGTACAATGAGCAGTTCTTC
V: TRBV5-6
J: TRBJ2-1
size: once
D: TRBD1

CDR3: CASSKGQGVAYEQYF
DNA: TGTGCCAGCAGCAAGGGACAGGGGGTAGCCTACGAGCAGTACTTC
V: TRBV9
J: TRBJ2-7
size: NA
D: TRBD1

CDR3: CASSNLGVRPQHF
DNA: TGTGCCAGCAGCAACCTCGGGGTTCGGCCCCAGCATTTT
V: TRBV7-8
J: TRBJ1-5
size: NA
D: NA

CDR3: CASSRDRGDTQYF
DNA: TGCGCCAGCTCCCGGGACAGAGGAGATACGCAGTATTTT
V: TRBV5-1
J: TRBJ2-3
size: NA
D: TRBD1

CDR3: CASDRFRDIPSNQPQHF
DNA: TGTGCCAGCGACCGATTCCGGGACATACCAAGCAATCAGCCCCAGCATTTT
V: TRBV28
J: TRBJ1-5
size: NA
D: NA

CDR3: CASSLPGQGNEQYF
DNA: TGTGCCAGCAGCTTACCGGGACAGGGGAACGAGCAGTACTTC
V: TRBV9
J: TRBJ2-7
size: NA
D: TRBD1

CDR3: CASSLGLAGGVEQYF
DNA: TGTGCCAGCAGCTTAGGTCTAGCGGGAGGGGTTGAGCAGTACTTC
V: TRBV13
J: TRBJ2-7
size: NA
D: TRBD2

CDR3: CASSEGSIFAGNTIYF
DNA: TGTGCCAGCTCAGAGGGTTCGATCTTTGCTGGAAACACCATATATTTT
V: TRBV18
J: TRBJ1-3
size: NA
D: NA

CDR3: CASSVRLAEPNTGELFF
DNA: TGTGCCAGCAGCGTCAGACTAGCGGAACCGAACACCGGGGAGCTGTTTTTT
V: TRBV9
J: TRBJ2-2
size: NA
D: TRBD2

CDR3: CASSGLAGVKETQYF
DNA: TGCGCCAGCAGCGGCCTAGCGGGGGTCAAAGAGACCCAGTACTTC
V: TRBV5-1
J: TRBJ2-5
size: NA
D: TRBD2

CDR3: CATSERQGATWGYTEAFF
DNA: TGTGCCACCAGTGAGCGACAGGGGGCGACGTGGGGTTACACTGAAGCTTTCTTT
V: TRBV24-1
J: TRBJ1-1
size: NA
D: TRBD1

CDR3: CASSGGYHTEAFF
DNA: TGTGCCAGCAGCGGGGGTTATCACACTGAAGCTTTCTTT
V: TRBV27
J: TRBJ1-1
size: NA
D: NA

CDR3: CASSLGDKYEQYF
DNA: TGTGCCAGCAGCTTGGGGGACAAATACGAGCAGTACTTC
V: TRBV7-2
J: TRBJ2-7
size: NA
D: NA

CDR3: CATSRGKGDYNEQFF
DNA: TGTGCCACCAGCAGGGGGAAGGGGGATTACAATGAGCAGTTCTTC
V: TRBV15
J: TRBJ2-1
size: once
D: NA

CDR3: CSAGQGANYGYTF
DNA: TGCAGCGCAGGACAGGGTGCTAACTATGGCTACACCTTC
V: TRBV29-1
J: TRBJ1-2
size: NA
D: TRBD1

CDR3: CASSPGTTNEKLFF
DNA: TGCGCCAGCAGCCCAGGGACAACTAATGAAAAACTGTTTTTT
V: TRBV23-1
J: TRBJ1-4
size: NA
D: NA

CDR3: CASTRRGGGGYTF
DNA: TGTGCCAGCACCCGACGGGGGGGAGGAGGCTACACCTTC
V: TRBV3-1/TRBV3-2
J: TRBJ1-2
size: NA
D: NA

CDR3: CATSPIGETQYF
DNA: TGTGCCACCAGCCCGATCGGAGAGACCCAGTACTTC
V: TRBV15
J: TRBJ2-5
size: once
D: NA

CDR3: CASSLWRGPYEQYF
DNA: TGTGCCAGCAGCTTGTGGCGGGGACCCTACGAGCAGTACTTC
V: TRBV7-2
J: TRBJ2-7
size: NA
D: NA